Listed below are T cell receptor beta chains from one sample, sequenced in a study of cytomegalovirus exposure and HLA in healthy donors. Repertoires were generated with immunoSEQ multiplex PCR, while TCRdb's copy carries only in-frame clones and drops some. Among roughly 56,000 clones, 91% were seen once, and the ten largest hold 2.2%. Sequencing was performed on PBMCs. The receptors come from a woman between 25 and 40 years old in good health and CMV-seronegative. CDR3s include the opening cysteine and the closing phenylalanine or tryptophan. A D gene is named only where the DNA matches it firmly. Expanded clones are given a class, and other clones once, few, many or no size at all.

>NA|TRBV18|TRBJ2-5|NA
CASSPQLTEQETQYF
TGTGCCAGCTCACCACAGTTAACAGAACAAGAGACCCAGTACTTC
>TRBD1|TRBV5-1|TRBJ2-2|NA
CASSTTGENGELFF
TGCGCCAGCAGCACGACAGGGGAGAACGGGGAGCTGTTTTTT
>TRBD2|TRBV7-3|TRBJ2-1|NA
CASSPLGLAGGPPNNEQFF
TGTGCCAGCAGCCCCTTGGGACTAGCGGGAGGGCCCCCTAACAATGAGCAGTTCTTC
>TRBD2|TRBV27|TRBJ2-5|NA
CASSRLAGGPGETQYF
TGTGCCAGCAGTAGACTAGCGGGAGGGCCCGGTGAGACCCAGTACTTC
>TRBD2|TRBV7-2|TRBJ2-7|NA
CASKAGGVYEQYF
TGTGCCAGCAAAGCGGGAGGGGTCTACGAGCAGTACTTC
>TRBD1|TRBV9|TRBJ2-1|NA
CASSPGGSHSYNEQFF
TGTGCCAGCAGCCCAGGGGGCTCCCACTCCTACAATGAGCAGTTCTTC
>TRBD2|TRBV5-1|TRBJ2-7|NA
CASSPDGGSSPYEQYF
TGCGCCAGCAGCCCAGACGGCGGGAGTTCCCCCTACGAGCAGTACTTC
>TRBD2|TRBV7-9|TRBJ2-7|NA
CASTERTSGRVEQYF
TGTGCCAGCACAGAACGGACTAGCGGGAGGGTTGAGCAGTACTTC
>NA|TRBV27|TRBJ2-3|NA
CASSWAGFTDTQYF
TGTGCCAGCAGTTGGGCAGGATTCACAGATACGCAGTATTTT
>NA|TRBV14|TRBJ1-1|NA
CASSQEAYTEAFF
TGTGCCAGCAGCCAAGAAGCCTACACTGAAGCTTTCTTT
>TRBD2|TRBV4-1|TRBJ2-3|NA
CASSLTGLAAPPRADTQYF
TGCGCCAGCAGCCTAACAGGACTAGCGGCCCCGCCCCGCGCAGATACGCAGTATTTT
>NA|TRBV6-6|TRBJ1-5|NA
CASSSAVRHQPQHF
TGTGCCAGCAGCAGCGCAGTTAGGCATCAGCCCCAGCATTTT
>NA|TRBV30|TRBJ2-2|NA
CAWIPGHYTGELFF
TGTGCCTGGATCCCGGGACACTACACCGGGGAGCTGTTTTTT
>TRBD1|TRBV7-8|TRBJ2-5|once
CASSFNRGLQETQYF
TGTGCCAGCAGCTTTAACAGGGGTCTCCAAGAGACCCAGTACTTC
>NA|TRBV28|TRBJ2-5|once
CASSDEQGSETQYF
TGTGCCAGCAGCGACGAACAGGGTTCAGAGACCCAGTACTTC
>TRBD1|TRBV4-3|TRBJ1-5|once
CASSTGTGFFQPQHF
TGCGCCAGCAGCACCGGGACAGGTTTTTTTCAGCCCCAGCATTTT
>TRBD2|TRBV11-1|TRBJ2-3|NA
CASSLETGGPDTQYF
TGTGCCAGCAGCTTAGAGACGGGAGGACCAGATACGCAGTATTTT
>TRBD2|TRBV10-3|TRBJ2-2|NA
CAISDSGRALTGELFF
TGTGCCATCAGTGATAGCGGGAGGGCTCTCACCGGGGAGCTGTTTTTT
>TRBD1|TRBV9|TRBJ2-1|NA
CASSYLNPQGDGEQFF
TGTGCCAGCAGCTACCTTAATCCCCAGGGGGATGGTGAGCAGTTCTTC
>TRBD1|TRBV29-1|TRBJ1-2|NA
CSASGQDYGYTF
TGCAGCGCCTCGGGACAGGACTATGGCTACACCTTC
>NA|TRBV30|TRBJ2-3|NA
CAWSPGHTDTQYF
TGTGCCTGGAGCCCGGGACACACAGATACGCAGTATTTT
>NA|TRBV6-5|TRBJ1-2|NA
CASRRQPHGYTF
TGTGCCAGCAGACGACAGCCCCATGGCTACACCTTC
>NA|TRBV28|TRBJ1-5|NA
CASSFRVNQPQHF
TGTGCCAGCAGTTTTCGAGTCAATCAGCCCCAGCATTTT
>NA|TRBV14|TRBJ2-7|NA
CASTDNSYEQYF
TGTGCCAGCACCGACAATTCCTACGAGCAGTACTTC
>TRBD2|TRBV9|TRBJ2-1|NA
CASSKPTGGAGGYNEQFF
TGTGCCAGCAGCAAGCCCACTGGGGGAGCGGGAGGGTACAATGAGCAGTTCTTC
>NA|TRBV15|TRBJ1-5|NA
CATSRIETGGVNQPQHF
TGTGCCACCAGCAGGATTGAGACAGGAGGAGTTAATCAGCCCCAGCATTTT
>TRBD2|TRBV11-2|TRBJ2-5|NA
CASSQAGGRATETQYF
TGTGCCAGCAGCCAGGCGGGCGGGAGGGCAACGGAGACCCAGTACTTC
>NA|TRBV28|TRBJ1-2|NA
CASSSGDGRGGGYTF
TGTGCCAGCAGTAGCGGGGACGGTAGGGGAGGTGGCTACACCTTC
>NA|TRBV7-9|TRBJ2-1|few
CASSPRGAPDNEQFF
TGTGCCAGCAGCCCGAGAGGAGCGCCAGACAATGAGCAGTTCTTC
>TRBD1|TRBV19|TRBJ2-7|once
CASSIRGQFYEQYF
TGTGCCAGTAGTATACGGGGACAGTTTTACGAGCAGTACTTC
>NA|TRBV5-1|TRBJ2-7|NA
CASSLSSGEIYEQYF
TGCGCCAGCAGCTTGAGTTCAGGGGAGATCTACGAGCAGTACTTC
>TRBD2|TRBV14|TRBJ2-7|once
CASSRGTSRPYEQYF
TGTGCCAGCAGCCGCGGGACTAGCAGACCCTACGAGCAGTACTTC
>TRBD1|TRBV5-1|TRBJ2-1|NA
CASYSDRDQVYNEQFF
TGCGCCAGCTATTCGGACAGGGACCAAGTTTACAATGAGCAGTTCTTC
>NA|TRBV6-4|TRBJ2-2|NA
CASSPGLEYTGELFF
TGTGCCAGCAGTCCGGGACTTGAGTACACCGGGGAGCTGTTTTTT
>TRBD2|TRBV28|TRBJ2-7|NA
CASSWGLAGGREQYF
TGTGCCAGCAGCTGGGGACTAGCGGGAGGTCGTGAGCAGTACTTC
>NA|TRBV11-3|TRBJ2-2|NA
CASSPGVGSNTGELFF
TGTGCCAGCAGCCCAGGGGTTGGTAGTAACACCGGGGAGCTGTTTTTT
>TRBD2|TRBV28|TRBJ2-1|NA
CASSSAWGGRGASSYNEQFF
TGTGCCAGCAGTTCAGCATGGGGCGGGAGAGGCGCGAGCTCCTACAATGAGCAGTTCTTC
>TRBD2|TRBV19|TRBJ2-5|NA
CASSYTSGRALETQYF
TGTGCCAGTAGCTATACTAGCGGGAGGGCCTTAGAGACCCAGTACTTC
>NA|TRBV6-1|TRBJ2-2|NA
CASTRENDGELFF
TGTGCCAGCACGAGGGAGAACGACGGGGAGCTGTTTTTT
>TRBD1|TRBV6-5|TRBJ2-5|NA
CASSYLTGQGRETQYF
TGTGCCAGCAGCTACCTGACGGGACAGGGACGAGAGACCCAGTACTTC
>TRBD1|TRBV30|TRBJ1-4|NA
CAWSESDRAEKLFF
TGTGCCTGGAGTGAGAGTGACAGGGCTGAAAAACTGTTTTTT
>TRBD1|TRBV18|TRBJ2-7|NA
CASSPQGAFYEQYF
TGTGCCAGCTCACCTCAGGGGGCCTTCTACGAGCAGTACTTC
>NA|TRBV7-2|TRBJ2-2|NA
CASSLAGGGVGELFF
TGTGCCAGCAGCTTAGCGGGAGGGGGAGTCGGGGAGCTGTTTTTT
>TRBD2|TRBV30|TRBJ2-7|NA
CAWSLMSGRVYEQYF
TGTGCCTGGAGTCTAATGAGCGGGAGGGTCTACGAGCAGTACTTC
>TRBD2|TRBV4-1|TRBJ2-1|NA
CASSQFSGTNDEQFF
TGCGCCAGCAGCCAATTTTCCGGGACTAACGATGAGCAGTTCTTC
>TRBD2|TRBV13|TRBJ2-7|NA
CASSGTSGTHEQYF
TGTGCCAGCAGTGGGACTAGCGGGACCCACGAGCAGTACTTC
>NA|TRBV7-3|TRBJ1-4|NA
CASSLGGSANEKLFF
TGTGCCAGCAGCTTGGGAGGAAGTGCTAATGAAAAACTGTTTTTT
>TRBD2|TRBV29-1|TRBJ2-2|few
CSVQGAPASGSWSNTGELFF
TGCAGCGTTCAGGGGGCCCCGGCTAGCGGGAGTTGGTCGAACACCGGGGAGCTGTTTTTT
>NA|TRBV6-5|TRBJ2-1|NA
CASSYAPGEGNEQFF
TGTGCCAGCAGTTACGCGCCGGGAGAGGGGAATGAGCAGTTCTTC
>TRBD2|TRBV10-3|TRBJ2-5|NA
CAISESRLAGKETQYF
TGTGCCATCAGTGAGTCCCGACTAGCGGGAAAAGAGACCCAGTACTTC
>TRBD1|TRBV10-3|TRBJ2-7|NA
CAIRSQPGQGDYEQYF
TGTGCCATACGATCCCAACCGGGACAGGGAGACTACGAGCAGTACTTC
>NA|TRBV7-9|TRBJ1-5|once
CASSSTEYSNQPQHF
TGTGCCAGCAGCTCGACAGAGTATAGCAATCAGCCCCAGCATTTT
>NA|TRBV14|TRBJ1-2|NA
CASSPYTVTNYGYTF
TGTGCCAGCAGCCCCTATACGGTTACTAACTATGGCTACACCTTC
>NA|TRBV5-6|TRBJ1-2|NA
CASSLRGYGYTF
TGTGCCAGCAGCTTGAGGGGCTATGGCTACACCTTC
>TRBD2|TRBV5-6|TRBJ2-7|NA
CASSLGAGASYEQYF
TGTGCCAGCAGCTTGGGAGCGGGAGCATCCTACGAGCAGTACTTC
>NA|TRBV28|TRBJ1-1|NA
CASSLHSGDSTEAFF
TGTGCCAGCAGTCTACATTCAGGGGATAGCACTGAAGCTTTCTTT
>NA|TRBV6-1|TRBJ1-3|NA
CASSVSTPIVGLDTTIYF
TGTGCCAGCAGTGTTTCCACCCCTATTGTTGGACTTGATACCACCATATATTTT